Presented here are 30 T cell receptor beta chains from one specimen sequenced in a study of Tregs in tolerant kidney transplant recipients. The protocol was immunoSEQ multiplex PCR, while the TCRdb copy is restricted to in-frame clones and leaves out a portion. The sample shows over 60,000 clones, nearly 98% of them seen only once. The source was CD4+ T cells from blood, collected before the transplant. Receptor source: a human donor who received a combined kidney and bone marrow transplant.

This clone was detected once. The chain links TRBV5-1 to TRBJ2-1; D remains unclear. CDR1 is SGHRS and CDR2 is YFSETQ in the germline V gene. V lost 0 bases and J lost 6, with 7 bases in between. This CDR3 has 13 residues. CDR3 amino acids: CASSLGASNEQFF. CDR3 DNA: TGCGCCAGCAGCTTGGGAGCGAGCAATGAGCAGTTCTTC. Supplemented by reference TRBV5-1 and TRBJ2-1, the full variable domain reads KAGVTQTPRYLIKTRGQQVTLSCSPISGHRSVSWYQQTPGQGLQFLFEYFSETQRNKGNFPGRFSGRQFSNSRSEMNVSTLELGDSALYLCASSLGASNEQFFGPGTRLTVL.

The chain has TRBV7-8 and TRBJ2-5, with 12 bases matching TRBD2. The CDR3 covers 20 residues. V trimming: 5 bases; J trimming: 1 base; junction bases outside the gene matches: 17. In germline, CDR1 is SGHVS, CDR2 FQNEAQ. CDR3 in amino acids: CASSPNDLAGGPRGQETQYF. CDR3 bases: TGTGCCAGCAGCCCAAACGACCTAGCGGGGGGGCCGCGGGGCCAAGAGACCCAGTACTTC. The whole variable domain, remainder taken from reference TRBV7-8 and TRBJ2-5, is GAGVSQSPRYKVAKRGQDVALRCDPISGHVSLFWYQQALGQGPEFLTYFQNEAQLDKSGLPSDRFFAERPEGSVSTLKIQRTQQEDSAVYLCASSPNDLAGGPRGQETQYFGPGTRLLVL.

The CDR3, as DNA: TGCAGCGTTGGCCAGACTAATGAAAAACTGTTTTTT. Translation: CSVGQTNEKLFF. The V call is TRBV29-1, the J call TRBJ1-4, with unresolved D. V gave up 4 bases and J gave up 2 bases, with 5 bases separating them. The germline CDR1 and CDR2 sequences are SQVTM and ANQGSEA. The CDR3 is 12 amino acids.

V and J are TRBV7-2 and TRBJ2-1; the D gene is possibly TRBD2 (5 bases). CDR1 is SGHTA, CDR2 FQGNSA, per germline. The CDR3 is made up of 15 amino acids. Trimming took off 7 bases at V and 0 bases at J, with 13 bases between the two ends. The CDR3 spells CASTPSGSSYNEQFF. CDR3 sequence (DNA): TGTGCCAGCACCCCTTCGGGGAGCTCCTACAATGAGCAGTTCTTC.

V usage is TRBV2 and J usage is TRBJ1-3; D gene ambiguous. The CDR3 consists of 14 residues. CDR1 and CDR2 from the germline V gene are SNHLY and FYNNEI. The V end was cut by 5 bases, the J end by 0 bases, with 8 bases between. The CDR3: CASSLTTSGNTIYF. The CDR3 DNA reads TGTGCCAGCAGTTTGACAACCTCTGGAAACACCATATATTTT.

J is TRBJ1-1 and V is TRBV28, with 8 bases matching TRBD1. Per germline, CDR1 MDHEN and CDR2 SYDVKM. The CDR3 spans 15 residues. Trimming removed 7 bases from V and 5 bases from J; junction bases left unmatched: 12. CDR3 in amino acids: CASTSPTGGGTEAFF. CDR3 nucleotide sequence: TGTGCCAGCACCTCACCAACAGGGGGAGGGACTGAAGCTTTCTTT.

This rearrangement joins TRBV7-2 to TRBJ2-7; 12 bases are shared with TRBD2. Germline CDR1 reads SGHTA; CDR2 reads FQGNSA. After removal of 0 bases from V and 2 bases from J, the junction contained 11 bases not matched to a gene. The CDR3 extends over 19 amino acids. CDR3: CASSLASSTLAGGPYEQYF. DNA for the CDR3: TGTGCCAGCAGCTTAGCCTCGTCAACACTAGCGGGAGGACCCTACGAGCAGTACTTC.

CDR3 bases: TGTGCCAGCAGCTTCAGTACCGGGACTAGCGTTCAAGAGACCCAGTACTTC. It yields the protein CASSFSTGTSVQETQYF. The chain employs TRBV7-9 and TRBJ2-5, with TRBD2 matching 10 bases. The CDR3 has 17 amino acids. Trimming cost V 3 bases and J 2 bases; bases outside gene matches: 9. Germline assignment: CDR1 SEHNR and CDR2 FQNEAQ (reference sequence).

The J gene is TRBJ2-7, the V gene TRBV25-1; TRBD1 matches 9 bases. CDR3 length: 15 residues. Trimming at V came to 2 bases and at J to 7 bases, leaving 9 bases not matched to a gene. Germline V gene sequence: CDR1 MGHDK, CDR2 SYGVNS. The CDR3 sequence is CASSEGQGTLGEQYF. The CDR3 DNA sequence: TGTGCCAGCAGTGAAGGACAGGGGACTTTGGGTGAGCAGTACTTC.

The chain employs TRBV30 and TRBJ1-2, with D unresolved. V shed 3 bases and J shed 5 bases, with 10 bases lying between them. The germline V gene has CDR1 GTSNPN and CDR2 SVGIG (reference sequence). This CDR3 spans 12 amino acids. CDR3 amino acids: CAWSGGPYGYTF. The DNA of the CDR3 is TGTGCCTGGAGCGGAGGGCCTTATGGCTACACCTTC.

The rearrangement uses TRBV10-3 and TRBJ1-1; a possible D gene is TRBD1 (5 bases). Germline CDR1 ENHRY, CDR2 SYGVKD. Trimming removed 6 bases at V and 0 bases at J, with 17 bases between. This CDR3 region has 16 residues. In DNA form, the CDR3 reads TGTGCCATCAGAAATTCCAGGGAACCGATGAACACTGAAGCTTTCTTT. It codes for CAIRNSREPMNTEAFF.

The count of this clone is one. The rearrangement links TRBV7-8 to TRBJ2-1, with D perhaps matching TRBD2 (6 bases). V lost 5 bases to trimming and J lost 2 bases, with 16 bases between them. The CDR3 totals 16 residues. CDR1 and CDR2 (germline): SGHVS, FQNEAQ. This chain's CDR3 is CASSPRAGRTYNEQFF. The DNA for the CDR3 is TGTGCCAGCAGCCCACGGGCGGGGAGGACCTACAATGAGCAGTTCTTC.

The chain links TRBV14 to TRBJ1-5; D possibly corresponds to TRBD1 (6 bases). Germline values: CDR1 SGHDN, CDR2 FVKESK. This CDR3 is built from 13 residues. The V gene lost 4 bases and the J gene lost 6 bases, with 10 bases spanning the gap. Written as DNA, the CDR3 is TGTGCCAGCAGCCCGCTACAGGGTCAGCCCCAGCATTTT. Encoded protein: CASSPLQGQPQHF.

The genes are TRBV7-8 and TRBJ2-5, with 11 bases aligning to TRBD1. This CDR3 contains 14 residues. J lost 5 bases, V lost 5 bases, and 4 bases had no gene match. Germline CDR1 reads SGHVS; CDR2 reads FQNEAQ. The CDR3: CASSADRGPETQYF. DNA of the CDR3: TGTGCCAGCAGCGCGGACAGGGGGCCTGAGACCCAGTACTTC.

V gene TRBV14 combines with J gene TRBJ2-1; 9 nucleotides match TRBD2. The junction had 5 bases not matched to a gene; V was cut back by 1 base and J by 4 bases. Germline values: CDR1 SGHDN, CDR2 FVKESK. The length of the CDR3 is 16 residues. The CDR3 bases are TGTGCCAGCAGCCAAGTGAGCGGGGGGCAATACAATGAGCAGTTCTTC. Its translation: CASSQVSGGQYNEQFF.

The genes are TRBV7-3 and TRBJ1-2; perhaps TRBD1 as D (5 bases). Germline lookup yields CDR1 SGHTA and CDR2 FQGTGA. The CDR3 loop spans 14 amino acids. V lost 0 bases to trimming and J lost 6 bases, with 11 bases between them. The CDR3 DNA reads TGTGCCAGCAGCTTAACGGCAGGGAGGGATGGCTACACCTTC. It encodes CASSLTAGRDGYTF.

This sequence joins TRBV11-2 and TRBJ2-7; TRBD2 matches 8 bases. The ends lost 4 bases at V and 3 bases at J; junction bases unmatched: 5. There are 14 residues in the CDR3. Germline-derived CDR1 and CDR2 are SGHAT and FQNNGV. The CDR3 sequence is CASSWERELYEQYF. In DNA, the CDR3 is TGTGCCAGCAGCTGGGAGCGGGAGCTCTACGAGCAGTACTTC.

The chain is built from TRBV5-1 and TRBJ2-7; TRBD1 aligns across 7 bases. After removal of 6 bases from V and 0 bases from J, the junction contained 3 bases not matched to a gene. There are 13 residues in the CDR3. Germline V gene data show CDR1 as SGHRS and CDR2 as YFSETQ. The CDR3: CASMGTVSYEQYF. The CDR3 region has the DNA TGCGCCAGCATGGGGACAGTCTCCTACGAGCAGTACTTC.

The rearrangement links TRBV4-1 to TRBJ2-6; weak D call: TRBD2 (5 bases). V shed 4 bases and J shed 1 base, with 20 bases lying between them. Germline CDR1 MGHRA, CDR2 YSYEKL. This CDR3 is built from 19 residues. The DNA for the CDR3 is TGCGCCAGCAGCCCAGATAATATTATGGACTTTTCTGGGGCCAACGTCCTGACTTTC. Protein sequence: CASSPDNIMDFSGANVLTF.

The chain is built from TRBV4-2 and TRBJ2-1, with TRBD2 matching over 7 bases. J gave up 2 bases and V 0 bases, and 4 bases lay outside the gene matches. The CDR3 is 16 amino acids. Germline V gene lookup returns CDR1 LGHNA and CDR2 YNFKEQ. In DNA form, the CDR3 reads TGTGCCAGCAGCCAAGATTTAGGACTAGCCTACAATGAGCAGTTCTTC. Protein sequence: CASSQDLGLAYNEQFF.

V is TRBV7-9 and J is TRBJ2-7, with D uncertain. V gave up 5 bases and J gave up 2 bases, with 4 bases separating them. Germline CDR1 reads SEHNR; CDR2 reads FQNEAQ (reference sequence). CDR3 size: 11 residues. The CDR3, as DNA: TGTGCCAGCAGCCGGGCCTACGAGCAGTACTTC. Its translation: CASSRAYEQYF.

The chain links TRBV4-1 to TRBJ1-1, with a possible D match to TRBD1 (6 bases). Germline CDR1 is MGHRA and CDR2 is YSYEKL. The ends were cut back, 1 base at V and 10 bases at J, with 16 bases in the middle. The CDR3 length is 14 residues. CDR3 nucleotide sequence: TGCGCCAGCAGCCAAGTTGGAAGGGGGTTGGGAGCTTTCTTT. It specifies CASSQVGRGLGAFF.

The genes are TRBV6-1 and TRBJ1-3; 9 bases align to TRBD1. The V and J ends lost 10 bases and 0 bases, in that order; junction bases with no gene match: 4. CDR3 length: 14 residues. The germline V gene has CDR1 MNHNS and CDR2 SASEGT. The CDR3 DNA reads TGTGCCATTTGGACAGGGGACTCTGGAAACACCATATATTTT. Protein: CAIWTGDSGNTIYF.

The chain joins TRBV4-2 to TRBJ2-1, with D possibly matching TRBD2 (7 bases). Looked up from germline, CDR1 is LGHNA and CDR2 is YNFKEQ. Trimming took off 5 bases at V and 8 bases at J, with 13 bases between the two ends. This CDR3 is built from 13 residues. The CDR3 nucleotides read TGTGCCAGCAGCGGGGGGGCGATCGATGAGCAGTTCTTC. It encodes CASSGGAIDEQFF.

CDR3: CASHPGRGFEAFF. As DNA, the CDR3 is TGTGCCAGTCACCCAGGGAGGGGATTTGAAGCTTTCTTT. The gene calls are TRBV19 and TRBJ1-1, with D possibly TRBD1 on 5 matching bases. Germline V lookup: CDR1 LNHDA, CDR2 SQIVND (reference sequence). This CDR3 comprises 13 residues. Trimming left V 8 bases short and J 7 bases short, with 17 bases between. The whole variable domain, filled in from reference TRBV19 and TRBJ1-1, reads DGGITQSPKYLFRKEGQNVTLSCEQNLNHDAMYWYRQDPGQGLRLIYYSQIVNDFQKGDIAEGYSVSREKKESFPLTVTSAQKNPTAFYLCASHPGRGFEAFFGQGTRLTVV.

The chain combines TRBV5-8 with TRBJ2-5; 10 bases are shared with TRBD1. The CDR3 has 18 residues. Germline-derived CDR1 and CDR2 are SGHTS and YDEGEE. V shed 4 bases and J 3 bases; nucleotides not matched to a gene: 15. The CDR3, as DNA: TGTGCCAGCAGCAGGGGACAGGGGACTAGGATAGGGGAAGAGACCCAGTACTTC. As protein: CASSRGQGTRIGEETQYF. Full variable domain (rest looked up from reference TRBV5-8 and TRBJ2-5): EAGVTQSPTHLIKTRGQQATLRCSPISGHTSVYWYQQALGLGLQFLLWYDEGEERNRGNFPPRFSGRQFPNYSSELNVNALELEDSALYLCASSRGQGTRIGEETQYFGPGTRLLVL.

The CDR3 protein is CASSLVWAADYYNEQFF. CDR3 bases: TGTGCCAGCAGCTTAGTTTGGGCAGCGGACTATTACAATGAGCAGTTCTTC. The V gene is TRBV7-9, the J gene TRBJ2-1; D may be TRBD2 (6 bases). V was trimmed by 1 base and J by 4 bases, leaving 17 bases between them. CDR1 SEHNR and CDR2 FQNEAQ come from the germline V gene (reference sequence). The CDR3 length is 17 residues.

The chain combines TRBV6-6 with TRBJ2-3; 9 bases line up with TRBD2. Germline CDR1 and CDR2: MNHNY and SVGAGI (reference sequence). This CDR3 region has 15 residues. After removal of 6 bases from V and 2 bases from J, the junction contained 6 bases not matched to a gene. The CDR3 region is CASSRLAVFTDTQYF. CDR3 nucleotides: TGTGCCAGCAGCCGACTAGCGGTCTTCACAGATACGCAGTATTTT.

The chain uses TRBV18 and TRBJ1-5; 8 nucleotides line up with TRBD1. CDR3 length equals 15 residues. J lost 6 bases, V lost 3 bases, and 7 bases had no gene match. Looked up from germline, CDR1 is KGHSH and CDR2 is LQKENI. The DNA of the CDR3 is TGTGCCAGCTCACCGACACAGGGGGGTGGTCAGCCCCAGCATTTT. Protein: CASSPTQGGGQPQHF.

The rearrangement joins TRBV18 to TRBJ1-2; TRBD1 is a possible D gene (5 bases). Trimming shortened V by 7 bases and J by 4 bases, and 13 bases separated the two germline ends. Germline V gene sequence: CDR1 KGHSH, CDR2 LQKENI. This CDR3 is 13 amino acids long. The CDR3: CASLAGRAYGYTF. The CDR3, as DNA: TGTGCCAGCTTAGCGGGCAGGGCCTATGGCTACACCTTC.